The clone carrying this TCR beta chain showed up many times. Its specificity is unknown. Trimming shortened V by 1 base and J by 4 bases, and 9 bases separated the two germline ends. CDR3 length equals 14 residues. Germline V CDR1 and CDR2: SGHKS, YYEKEE (reference sequence). The data are from a study of neurological immune-mediated disorders. Study-level results: None of the CDR3 amino acid sequences found in expanded clones was shared across subjects. This suggests that the TCR-beta repertoires were private in all groups.

Synthesis of cDNA was performed by 5'RACE using 10-nucleotide random UMIs. One entry per CDR3 protein, called by TCRdb with MiXCR from the 5' RACE reads. Among 70,000 to 95,000 distinct CDR3 sequences, approximately 17% were seen once, and the ten largest hold roughly 14%. Unsorted libraries were generated from 2 million PBMCs held at -80 degrees C. The chain uses TRBV5-5 and TRBJ1-5; D is unclear. The source of this sequence is a woman aged 40 to 55 in good health. The sample consisted of PBMCs. The CDR3 sequence: CASSLLRENQPQHF. The CDR3, as DNA: TGTGCCAGCAGCTTGTTGCGCGAGAATCAGCCCCAGCATTTT.